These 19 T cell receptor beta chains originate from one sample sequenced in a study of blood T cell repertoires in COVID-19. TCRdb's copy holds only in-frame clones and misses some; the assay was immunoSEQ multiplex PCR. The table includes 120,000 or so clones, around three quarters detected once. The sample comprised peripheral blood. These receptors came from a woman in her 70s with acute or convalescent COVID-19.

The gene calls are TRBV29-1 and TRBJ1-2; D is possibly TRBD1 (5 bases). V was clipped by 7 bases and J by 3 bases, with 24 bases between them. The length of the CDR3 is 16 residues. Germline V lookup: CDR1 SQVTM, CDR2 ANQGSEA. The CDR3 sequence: CSAKGSGSSSHYGYTF. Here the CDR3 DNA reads TGCAGCGCCAAGGGGTCAGGGTCGTCATCACACTATGGCTACACCTTC.

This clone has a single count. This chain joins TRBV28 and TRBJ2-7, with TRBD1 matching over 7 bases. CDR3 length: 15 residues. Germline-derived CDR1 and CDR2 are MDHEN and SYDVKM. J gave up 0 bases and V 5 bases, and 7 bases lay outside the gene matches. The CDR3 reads CASSADRVSSYEQYF. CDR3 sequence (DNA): TGTGCCAGCAGTGCAGACAGGGTTAGCTCCTACGAGCAGTACTTC.

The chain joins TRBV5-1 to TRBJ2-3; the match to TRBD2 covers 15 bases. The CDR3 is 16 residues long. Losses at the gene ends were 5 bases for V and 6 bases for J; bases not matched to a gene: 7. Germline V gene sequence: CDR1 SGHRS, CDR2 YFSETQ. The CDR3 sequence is CASSLTGTSGRDTQYF. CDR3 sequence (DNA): TGCGCCAGCAGTTTGACGGGGACTAGCGGGAGGGATACGCAGTATTTT.

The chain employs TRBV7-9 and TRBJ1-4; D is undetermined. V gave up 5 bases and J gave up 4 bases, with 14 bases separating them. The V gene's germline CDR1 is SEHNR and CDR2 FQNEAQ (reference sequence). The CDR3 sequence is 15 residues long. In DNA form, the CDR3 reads TGTGCCAGCAGCATTGTTGGTGGAGGTAATGAAAAACTGTTTTTT. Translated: CASSIVGGGNEKLFF.

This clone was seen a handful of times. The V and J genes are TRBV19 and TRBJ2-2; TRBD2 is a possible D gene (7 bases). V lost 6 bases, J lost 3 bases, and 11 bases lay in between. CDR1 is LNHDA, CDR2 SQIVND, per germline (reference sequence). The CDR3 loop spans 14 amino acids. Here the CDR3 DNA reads TGTGCCAGTAGACAGGGAGGGGACACCGGGGAGCTGTTTTTT. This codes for CASRQGGDTGELFF.

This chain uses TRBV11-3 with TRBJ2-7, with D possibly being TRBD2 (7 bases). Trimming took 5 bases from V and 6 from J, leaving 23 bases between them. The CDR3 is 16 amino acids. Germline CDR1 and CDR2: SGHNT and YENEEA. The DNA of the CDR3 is TGTGCCAGCAGCCCCGGCTTTGCGGGGGCCTTGGGCGAGCAGTACTTC. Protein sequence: CASSPGFAGALGEQYF. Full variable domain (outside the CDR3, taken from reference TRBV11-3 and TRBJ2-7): EAGVVQSPRYKIIEKKQPVAFWCNPISGHNTLYWYLQNLGQGPELLIRYENEEAVDDSQLPKDRFSAERLKGVDSTLKIQPAELGDSAVYLCASSPGFAGALGEQYFGPGTRLTVT.

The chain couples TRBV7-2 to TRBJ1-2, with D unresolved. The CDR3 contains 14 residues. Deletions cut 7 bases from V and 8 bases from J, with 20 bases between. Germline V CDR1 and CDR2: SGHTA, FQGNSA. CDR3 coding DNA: TGTGCCAGCATCCCCGGAGGGCAGTTCGGGGGCTACACCTTC. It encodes CASIPGGQFGGYTF.

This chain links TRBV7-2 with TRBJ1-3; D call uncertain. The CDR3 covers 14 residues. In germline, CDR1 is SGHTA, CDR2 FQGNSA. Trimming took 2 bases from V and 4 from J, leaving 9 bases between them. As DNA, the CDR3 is TGTGCCAGCAGCTTACAGATTTCGGGAAACACCATATATTTT. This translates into CASSLQISGNTIYF.

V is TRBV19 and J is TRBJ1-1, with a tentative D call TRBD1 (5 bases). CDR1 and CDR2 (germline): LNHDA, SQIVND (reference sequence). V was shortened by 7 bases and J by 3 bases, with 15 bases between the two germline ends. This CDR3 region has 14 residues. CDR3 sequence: CASIKTDTYTEAFF. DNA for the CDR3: TGTGCCAGTATTAAAACGGACACCTACACTGAAGCTTTCTTT.

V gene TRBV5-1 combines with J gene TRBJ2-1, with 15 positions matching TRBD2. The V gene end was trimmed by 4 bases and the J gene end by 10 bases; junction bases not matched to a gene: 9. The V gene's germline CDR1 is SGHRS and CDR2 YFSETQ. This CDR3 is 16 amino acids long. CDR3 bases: TGCGCCAGCAGCGTTGGACTAGCGGGAGGGCCAAGGGAGCAGTTCTTC. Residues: CASSVGLAGGPREQFF.

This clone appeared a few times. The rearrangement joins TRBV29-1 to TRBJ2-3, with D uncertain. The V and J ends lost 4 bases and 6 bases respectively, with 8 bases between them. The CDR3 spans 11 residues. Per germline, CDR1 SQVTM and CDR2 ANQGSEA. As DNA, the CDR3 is TGCAGCGTTGCGAGGATGGATACGCAGTATTTT. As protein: CSVARMDTQYF.

CDR3 amino acids: CASSSGTDFNSPLHF. DNA of the CDR3: TGTGCCAGCAGCTCCGGGACAGATTTTAATTCACCCCTCCACTTT. The rearrangement joins TRBV7-2 to TRBJ1-6; TRBD1 aligns across 7 bases. The CDR3 is 15 residues long. V shed 4 bases and J 6 bases; nucleotides not matched to a gene: 6. CDR1 SGHTA and CDR2 FQGNSA come from the germline V gene.

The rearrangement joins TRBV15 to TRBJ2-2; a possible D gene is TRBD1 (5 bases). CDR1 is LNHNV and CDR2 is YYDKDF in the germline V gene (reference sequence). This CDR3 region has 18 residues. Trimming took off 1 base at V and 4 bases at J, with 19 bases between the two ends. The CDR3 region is CATSRVQGIRGGTGELFF. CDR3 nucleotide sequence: TGTGCCACCAGCAGAGTCCAGGGCATACGCGGCGGCACCGGGGAGCTGTTTTTT.

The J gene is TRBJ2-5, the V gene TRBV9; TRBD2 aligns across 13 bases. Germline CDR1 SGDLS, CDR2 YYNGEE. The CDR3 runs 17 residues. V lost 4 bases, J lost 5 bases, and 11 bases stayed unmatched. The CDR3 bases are TGTGCCAGCAGCTTCGGACTAGCGGGAGCCCGACGGGAGACCCAGTACTTC. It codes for CASSFGLAGARRETQYF.

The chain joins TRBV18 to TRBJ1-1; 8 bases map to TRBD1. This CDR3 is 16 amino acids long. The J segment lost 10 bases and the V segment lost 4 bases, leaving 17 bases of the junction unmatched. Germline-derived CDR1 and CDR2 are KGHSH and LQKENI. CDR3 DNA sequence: TGTGCCAGCTCACGACCCCTGGACAGGGCCTTGGTTGGAGCTTTCTTT. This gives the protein CASSRPLDRALVGAFF. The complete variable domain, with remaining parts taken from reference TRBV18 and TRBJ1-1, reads NAGVMQNPRHLVRRRGQEARLRCSPMKGHSHVYWYRQLPEEGLKFMVYLQKENIIDESGMPKERFSAEFPKEGPSILRIQQVVRGDSAAYFCASSRPLDRALVGAFFGQGTRLTVV.

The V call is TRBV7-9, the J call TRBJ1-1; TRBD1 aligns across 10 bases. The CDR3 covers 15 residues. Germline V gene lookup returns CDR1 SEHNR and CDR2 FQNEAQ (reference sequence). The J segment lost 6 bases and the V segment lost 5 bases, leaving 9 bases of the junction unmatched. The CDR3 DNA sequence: TGTGCCAGCAGCCAAAGACAGGGGGCTTTGGCTGAAGCTTTCTTT. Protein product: CASSQRQGALAEAFF.

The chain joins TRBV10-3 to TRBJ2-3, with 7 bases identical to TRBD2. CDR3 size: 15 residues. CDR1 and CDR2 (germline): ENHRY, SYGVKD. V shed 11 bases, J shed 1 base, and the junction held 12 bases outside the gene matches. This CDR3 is CASQALAAGTDTQYF. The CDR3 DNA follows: TGTGCCTCCCAGGCTCTAGCGGCTGGCACAGATACGCAGTATTTT.

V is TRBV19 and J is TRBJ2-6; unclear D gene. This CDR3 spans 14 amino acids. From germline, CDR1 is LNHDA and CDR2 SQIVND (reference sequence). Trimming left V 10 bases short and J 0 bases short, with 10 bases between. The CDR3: CAKKSSSGANVLTF. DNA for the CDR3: TGTGCCAAAAAGAGTAGCTCTGGGGCCAACGTCCTGACTTTC. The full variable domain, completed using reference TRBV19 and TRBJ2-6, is DGGITQSPKYLFRKEGQNVTLSCEQNLNHDAMYWYRQDPGQGLRLIYYSQIVNDFQKGDIAEGYSVSREKKESFPLTVTSAQKNPTAFYLCAKKSSSGANVLTFGAGSRLTVL.

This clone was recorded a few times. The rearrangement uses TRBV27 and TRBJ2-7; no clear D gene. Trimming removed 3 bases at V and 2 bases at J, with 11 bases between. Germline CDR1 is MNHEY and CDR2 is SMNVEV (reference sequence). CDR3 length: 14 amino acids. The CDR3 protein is CASSFNSWAYEQYF. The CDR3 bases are TGTGCCAGCAGTTTTAACAGTTGGGCCTACGAGCAGTACTTC.